Below, 29 T cell receptor beta chains from the same sample are listed, as sequenced in a study of metastatic and nonmetastatic thyroid tumors. The entire patient cohort was treatment-naive prior to thyroid surgery. TCRdb reprocessed the PCR reads via MiXCR. The sample gives 40,000 to 45,000 clones, more than 3% of which show up once; 9.5% to 10% is in the top ten. The sample taken for sequencing was blood. The receptor set was obtained from a female donor with papillary thyroid cancer or a benign thyroid nodule (not recorded which). Some clones in this sample may be carry-over from other donors' samples.

This clone was picked up many times. This may come from a read error, since a much larger clone is one base off. V and J are TRBV12-3 or TRBV12-4 and TRBJ2-3, with TRBD2 matching 8 bases. The CDR3 is 15 amino acids. Losses at the gene ends were 5 bases for V and 10 bases for J; bases not matched to a gene: 14. CDR3 region: CASSAGTREGNAQYF. CDR3 coding DNA: TGTGCCAGCAGTGCCGGGACTAGAGAAGGGAATGCGCAGTATTTT.

At least ten counts were recorded for this clone. This rearrangement joins TRBV5-1 to TRBJ1-1, with D unresolved. V was trimmed by 4 bases and J by 1 base, leaving 11 bases between them. Per the germline V gene, CDR1 is SGHRS and CDR2 is YFSETQ. The CDR3 is made up of 14 amino acids. The CDR3 bases are TGCGCCAGCAGCCCGACAAACAAGAACACTGAAGCTTTCTTT. This gives the protein CASSPTNKNTEAFF.

Many counts were recorded for this clone. The chain is built from TRBV19 and TRBJ2-5; weak D call: TRBD1 (6 bases). Germline CDR1 reads LNHDA; CDR2 reads SQIVND (reference sequence). With 6 bases removed from V and 10 bases from J, the gap between germline ends came to 12 bases. The CDR3 length is 11 residues. CDR3 nucleotides: TGTGCCAGTAGCACAGGGCCGGACCAGTACTTC. Translating it yields CASSTGPDQYF.

This chain connects TRBV2 to TRBJ1-5; D is ambiguous. The V end was cut by 6 bases, the J end by 4 bases, with 19 bases between. CDR3 size: 16 residues. Looked up from germline, CDR1 is SNHLY and CDR2 is FYNNEI. This chain's CDR3 is CASRARETGGNQPQHF. The CDR3 coding sequence is TGTGCCAGCAGAGCCCGGGAGACGGGAGGGAATCAGCCCCAGCATTTT.

This clone was found many times. This chain uses TRBV9 with TRBJ2-2, with D perhaps TRBD2 (6 bases). V lost 0 bases and J lost 7, with 10 bases in between. Germline lookup yields CDR1 SGDLS and CDR2 YYNGEE. This CDR3 has 14 amino acids. The CDR3 DNA sequence: TGTGCCAGCAGCGTAGTTGAGGGAGGCGGGGAGCTGTTTTTT. Protein product: CASSVVEGGGELFF.

The V call is TRBV20-1, the J call TRBJ2-3, with D perhaps matching TRBD1 (6 bases). The end of the DNA fits TRBJ1-5 better, so the J call may be wrong. This CDR3 comprises 15 residues. In germline, CDR1 is DFQATT, CDR2 SNEGSKA (reference sequence). CDR3 coding DNA: TGCAGTGCTAGTTTTCAGGCAGGGGAAGGGGGTACACAGCATTTT. As protein: CSASFQAGEGGTQHF.

Notes on this clone: One end of the junction fails to match germline, which may point to a read error. V and J are TRBV6-2 or TRBV6-3 and TRBJ1-1; no clear D. CDR1 is MNHEY and CDR2 is SVGEGT in the germline V gene. The CDR3 runs to 14 residues. The CDR3 loop is CASRPYLGNTEAFF. DNA of the CDR3: TGCGCCAGCAGACCTTATCTGGGGAACACTGAAGCTTTCTTT.

The rearrangement uses TRBV3-1 and TRBJ1-6; 9 nucleotides align to TRBD1. Germline V gives CDR1 LGHDT, CDR2 YNNKEL (reference sequence). J lost 6 bases, V lost 1 base, and 1 base had no gene match. This CDR3 contains 15 residues. The CDR3 reads CASSQGDRVNSPLHF. The CDR3 nucleotides read TGTGCCAGCAGCCAAGGGGACAGGGTTAATTCACCCCTCCACTTT.

The sample holds a few counts of this clone. The J gene is TRBJ2-2, the V gene TRBV28; 7 bases align to TRBD1. V lost 7 bases and J lost 1; bases outside the gene matches: 12. The CDR3 contains 17 residues. Germline loops: CDR1 MDHEN, CDR2 SYDVKM. CDR3 in amino acids: CASTPRPGQRNTGELFF. CDR3 bases: TGTGCCAGCACTCCTCGGCCGGGACAGCGGAACACCGGGGAGCTGTTTTTT.

The J gene is TRBJ2-6, the V gene TRBV20-1; TRBD1 matches at 7 bases. The CDR3 extends over 12 amino acids. With V trimmed by 6 bases and J by 4 bases, 0 bases remained unmatched. Germline-derived CDR1 and CDR2 are DFQATT and SNEGSKA (reference sequence). The CDR3 DNA sequence: TGCAGTGCGGGACAGGGGGCCAACGTCCTGACTTTC. Protein product: CSAGQGANVLTF.

A few counts support this clone. The V and J genes are TRBV5-1 and TRBJ2-7; D call uncertain. The CDR3 is 13 residues long. The germline CDR1 and CDR2 sequences are SGHRS and YFSETQ. Trimming stripped 4 bases from V and 6 bases from J, with 14 bases between. The CDR3 spells CASSLSVTAEQYF. DNA for the CDR3: TGCGCCAGCAGCCTGTCGGTGACGGCCGAGCAGTACTTC.

This clone rates as large. The same CDR3 arises from other DNA sequences in this sample as well. V usage is TRBV2 and J usage is TRBJ2-7; 10 positions agree with TRBD2. The V gene's germline CDR1 is SNHLY and CDR2 FYNNEI. CDR3 length equals 14 residues. V lost 6 bases and J lost 5; bases outside the gene matches: 7. The CDR3 region has the DNA TGTGCCAGCAGAACCGGGACTAGCGATCACGAGCAGTACTTC. It encodes CASRTGTSDHEQYF.

Many counts were recorded for this clone. The V and J genes are TRBV10-3 and TRBJ1-2; 8 bases are shared with TRBD1. V lost 4 bases and J lost 4; bases outside the gene matches: 2. Germline V CDR1 and CDR2: ENHRY, SYGVKD. There are 13 residues in the CDR3. The chain's CDR3 is CAISGDRIYGYTF. CDR3 sequence (DNA): TGTGCCATCAGTGGGGACAGGATCTATGGCTACACCTTC.

This clone was recorded at least ten times. The rearrangement joins TRBV11-3 to TRBJ2-2; D is perhaps TRBD1 (6 bases). Trimming took 5 bases from V and 7 from J, leaving 11 bases between them. The CDR3 loop spans 13 amino acids. Germline assignment: CDR1 SGHNT and CDR2 YENEEA. Here the CDR3 reads CASSEQGLGELFF. The CDR3 bases are TGTGCCAGCAGCGAACAGGGCCTCGGGGAGCTGTTTTTT.

This clone was observed many times. The chain uses TRBV5-1 and TRBJ2-5; TRBD2 is a possible D gene (5 bases). CDR1 SGHRS and CDR2 YFSETQ come from the germline V gene. The V gene lost 4 bases and the J gene lost 4 bases, with 17 bases spanning the gap. CDR3 size: 15 residues. As DNA, the CDR3 is TGCGCCAGCAGCCCGGGGAGCCTCAGAGGAGAGACCCAGTACTTC. Translated: CASSPGSLRGETQYF.

Many counts were recorded for this clone. This rearrangement joins TRBV24-1 to TRBJ2-1; D might be TRBD2 (6 bases). This CDR3 is built from 14 residues. V lost 6 bases to trimming and J lost 8 bases, with 16 bases between them. Germline assignment: CDR1 KGHDR and CDR2 SFDVKD. In DNA, the CDR3 is TGTGCCACCAGTCTAAGCGGGTTCTTGGATGAGCAGTTCTTC. Protein: CATSLSGFLDEQFF.

The chain joins TRBV27 to TRBJ2-5, with unresolved D. Germline CDR1 reads MNHEY; CDR2 reads SMNVEV (reference sequence). The CDR3 consists of 14 residues. V was trimmed by 6 bases and J by 0 bases, leaving 11 bases between them. The CDR3 DNA sequence: TGTGCCAGCAGGGATTACGGAAACCAAGAGACCCAGTACTTC. It translates to CASRDYGNQETQYF.

This chain uses TRBV12-3 or TRBV12-4 with TRBJ2-3; TRBD1 aligns across 8 bases. CDR3 length: 15 residues. Trimming cost V 8 bases and J 8 bases; bases outside gene matches: 15. CDR3 in amino acids: CASGPGGNTGVTQYF. The DNA of the CDR3 is TGTGCCAGCGGTCCAGGGGGCAATACGGGGGTTACGCAGTATTTT.

This clone was counted at least ten times. This chain joins TRBV7-9 and TRBJ1-1, with 7 bases aligning to TRBD1. This CDR3 is 14 amino acids long. The junction had 6 bases not matched to a gene; V was cut back by 8 bases and J by 0 bases. Germline assignment: CDR1 SEHNR and CDR2 FQNEAQ (reference sequence). The DNA for the CDR3 is TGTGCCAGCGGCCCGGACAGGTTGAACACTGAAGCTTTCTTT. It yields the protein CASGPDRLNTEAFF. Filled out from reference TRBV7-9 and TRBJ1-1, the complete variable domain reads DTGVSQNPRHKITKRGQNVTFRCDPISEHNRLYWYRQTLGQGPEFLTYFQNEAQLEKSRLLSDRFSAERPKGSFSTLEIQRTEQGDSAMYLCASGPDRLNTEAFFGQGTRLTVV.

This clone has at least ten counts. The J gene is TRBJ1-1, the V gene TRBV28; TRBD1 matches 7 bases. Germline V gene data show CDR1 as MDHEN and CDR2 as SYDVKM. V shed 4 bases and J 4 bases; nucleotides not matched to a gene: 6. The CDR3 extends over 14 amino acids. The CDR3 sequence is CASSSRGGGTEAFF. CDR3 bases: TGTGCCAGCAGTTCCAGGGGGGGTGGCACTGAAGCTTTCTTT.

The CDR3 here is CASSHAVQAIYGYTF. DNA for the CDR3: TGTGCCAGCAGCCACGCCGTACAGGCTATCTATGGCTACACCTTC. The chain joins TRBV7-9 to TRBJ1-2, with D possibly matching TRBD1 (5 bases). The CDR3 is 15 residues long. The V gene lost 5 bases and the J gene lost 4 bases, with 17 bases spanning the gap. Germline assignment: CDR1 SEHNR and CDR2 FQNEAQ (reference sequence).

This clone showed up many times. The chain links TRBV6-6 to TRBJ2-5, with a possible D match to TRBD1 (6 bases). Trimming removed 0 bases at V and 4 bases at J, with 9 bases between. CDR3 size: 14 residues. CDR1 is MNHNY and CDR2 is SVGAGI in the germline V gene (reference sequence). The CDR3 region is CASSYSGRGETQYF. The CDR3, as DNA: TGTGCCAGCAGTTACTCGGGCAGGGGAGAGACCCAGTACTTC.

This chain joins TRBV18 and TRBJ2-7; D not resolved. V was clipped by 0 bases and J by 1 base, with 10 bases between them. Germline V gives CDR1 KGHSH, CDR2 LQKENI. The CDR3 is 15 residues long. The CDR3 nucleotides are TGTGCCAGCTCACCACCCGCCGACGGGTCCTACGAGCAGTACTTC. Translated, it gives CASSPPADGSYEQYF.

In the case of this clone: A clone one base away is much larger, so this may be a read error. The sample has other DNA sequences that encode this CDR3 too. V is TRBV18 and J is TRBJ2-5; 11 bases align to TRBD2. Germline V lookup: CDR1 KGHSH, CDR2 LQKENI. CDR3 length: 14 amino acids. This chain's CDR3 is CASSKTSGSKTQYF. CDR3 nucleotides: TGTGCCAGCTCCAAAACTAGCGGGAGTAAGACCCAGTACTTT.

The chain joins TRBV19 to TRBJ2-1; TRBD1 is a possible D gene (6 bases). The V gene's germline CDR1 is LNHDA and CDR2 SQIVND (reference sequence). Trimming took off 0 bases at V and 2 bases at J, with 8 bases between the two ends. The CDR3 contains 15 residues. DNA of the CDR3: TGTGCCAGTAGTATAGAGGGGACAACCTACAATGAGCAGTTCTTC. Encoded protein: CASSIEGTTYNEQFF.

This clone was found many times. The chain carries TRBV6-1 and TRBJ2-7; no reliable D call. The CDR3 has 13 residues. CDR1 MNHNS and CDR2 SASEGT come from the germline V gene. Deletions cut 2 bases from V and 2 bases from J, with 7 bases between. The CDR3 sequence: CASSELFAYEQYF. The DNA for the CDR3 is TGTGCCAGCAGTGAATTGTTCGCCTACGAGCAGTACTTC.

This clone appeared many times. V is TRBV2 and J is TRBJ2-1; 7 nucleotides line up with TRBD1. V lost 2 bases and J lost 5; bases outside the gene matches: 15. Germline CDR1 is SNHLY and CDR2 is FYNNEI. The CDR3 has 18 amino acids. The CDR3 sequence is CASSELKGAGARNNEQFF. The CDR3 DNA sequence: TGTGCCAGCAGTGAATTGAAGGGGGCTGGGGCCAGGAACAATGAGCAGTTCTTC.

This chain connects TRBV12-3 or TRBV12-4 to TRBJ2-7; TRBD1 agrees at 9 bases. The CDR3 extends over 15 amino acids. The V segment lost 5 bases and the J segment 6 bases; nucleotides outside the gene matches: 11. CDR3 region: CASSPGTGITGEQYF. CDR3 nucleotides: TGTGCCAGCAGTCCCGGGACAGGGATAACTGGCGAGCAGTACTTC.

A word on this clone: Sequence at one end of the junction differs from germline and may be a read error. The chain employs TRBV7-8 and TRBJ2-5; 8 bases are shared with TRBD2. Germline V gives CDR1 SGHVS, CDR2 FQNEAQ. The length of the CDR3 is 13 residues. CDR3 protein: CAGSLSLAGTQYF. CDR3 bases: TGTGCCGGCAGTTTGAGCCTAGCGGGGACCCAGTACTTC.